This T cell receptor (beta chain) appears in the sequencing data of a study of T cell changes during pregnancy in multiple sclerosis. This table comes from immunoSEQ multiplex PCR, and its TCRdb copy is limited to in-frame clones, with some not included. This repertoire shows around 70,000 clones, about 90% found once; its top ten account for almost 1.5%. The CDR3 covers 16 residues. Losses at the gene ends were 1 base for V and 5 bases for J; bases not matched to a gene: 5. Germline V gene sequence: CDR1 MNHEY, CDR2 SMNVEV (reference sequence). The chain links TRBV27 to TRBJ2-1; TRBD2 aligns across 10 bases. The origin of this receptor is a female donor with multiple sclerosis, enrolled in a pregnancy study. Source: peripheral blood, taken after pregnancy. The CDR3 bases are TGTGCCAGCAGTTTATACCCAGCGGGAGGGAACAATGAGCAGTTCTTC. Its protein product is CASSLYPAGGNNEQFF.